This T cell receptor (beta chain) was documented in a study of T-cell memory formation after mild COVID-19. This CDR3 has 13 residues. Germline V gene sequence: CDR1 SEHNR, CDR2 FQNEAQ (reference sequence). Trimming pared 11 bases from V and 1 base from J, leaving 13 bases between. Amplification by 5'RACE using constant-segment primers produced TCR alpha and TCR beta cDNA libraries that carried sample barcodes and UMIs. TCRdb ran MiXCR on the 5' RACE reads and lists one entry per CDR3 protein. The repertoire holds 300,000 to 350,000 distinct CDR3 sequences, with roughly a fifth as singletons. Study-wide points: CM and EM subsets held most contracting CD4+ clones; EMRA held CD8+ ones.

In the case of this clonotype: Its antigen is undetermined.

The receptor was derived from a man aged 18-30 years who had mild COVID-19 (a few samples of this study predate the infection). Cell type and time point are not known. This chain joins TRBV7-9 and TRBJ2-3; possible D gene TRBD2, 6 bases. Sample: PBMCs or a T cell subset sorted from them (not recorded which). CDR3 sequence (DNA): TGTGCCTCAGCCTGGGGGGGCACAGATACGCAGTATTTT. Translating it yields CASAWGGTDTQYF.